This T cell receptor (beta chain) originates from a study of shared clonotypes between healthy human individuals. Overall study results and limits: Since donors were few, the genetic and exposure-history diversity represented was limited. Non-shared clonotypes had lower generation probabilities than clonotypes shared by all four sorted-subset donors.

It was at deep level that the assay was run. In the source study's methods: Filtering of immunoSEQ junctional sequences could not match full-length read filtering. Clones were read by immunoSEQ multiplex PCR, and TCRdb kept only the in-frame ones, dropping some. V and J calls and clone size are those listed in that table; D and trimming were worked out from the DNA. The table lists more than 2 million clones, over 85% of them singletons. To note about this clone: Its antigen is undetermined. Other DNA sequences in this sample translate to the same CDR3.

The V gene end was trimmed by 2 bases and the J gene end by 5 bases; junction bases not matched to a gene: 2. The germline V gene encodes CDR1 SEHNR and CDR2 FQNEAQ (reference sequence). This CDR3 contains 15 residues. The chain employs TRBV7-9 and TRBJ1-4, with 10 bases lining up with TRBD1. The sample was naive CD4+ T cells sorted from blood. Documented subset: CD45RA+ positively selected. This TCR was sampled from a man aged 18 to 30 in good health. The CDR3 loop is CASSLPGQGNEKLFF. DNA for the CDR3: TGTGCCAGCAGCTTACCGGGACAGGGGAATGAAAAACTGTTTTTT.